This is a list of T cell receptor beta chains from one sample in a study of cytomegalovirus exposure and HLA in healthy donors. Method: immunoSEQ multiplex PCR; TCRdb's copy keeps in-frame clones and lacks some. Among under 50,000 clones listed, approximately 86% were seen once. The sample was PBMCs. The source of these receptors is a woman aged 40 to 50 in good health and CMV-seropositive. Both conserved end residues are part of each CDR3. D genes are given only for firm matches. Clone sizes are given selectively: once, few, many, or a class where the clone is expanded.

>TRBJ1-5|.|few|TRBV30
CAWSGRGGNQPQHF
TGTGCCTGGAGCGGCCGCGGGGGTAATCAGCCCCAGCATTTT
>TRBJ1-1|TRBD1|.|TRBV29-1
CSVEVLTGGYFTEAFF
TGCAGCGTTGAAGTTCTGACAGGGGGCTATTTCACTGAAGCTTTCTTT
>TRBJ2-7|.|.|TRBV18
CASSPPVGAGVPLPNPEQYF
TGTGCCAGCTCACCACCAGTCGGCGCAGGGGTTCCACTACCTAACCCCGAGCAGTACTTC
>TRBJ2-1|.|.|TRBV9
CASSVTDSYNEQFF
TGTGCCAGCAGCGTAACAGACTCCTACAATGAGCAGTTCTTC
>TRBJ2-1|TRBD2|few|TRBV7-8
CASSPAGGLSGEQFF
TGTGCCAGCAGCCCTGCGGGGGGGCTCTCGGGAGAGCAGTTCTTC
>TRBJ2-7|.|.|TRBV7-9
CASSLAQRGTYEQYF
TGTGCCAGCAGCTTAGCGCAACGGGGAACCTACGAGCAGTACTTC
>TRBJ1-5|TRBD1|.|TRBV7-9
CASSSPPGTGSNQPQHF
TGTGCCAGCAGCTCACCACCGGGGACAGGGAGCAATCAGCCCCAGCATTTT
>TRBJ2-5|TRBD2|.|TRBV5-6
CASSLKGREKETQYF
TGTGCCAGCAGCTTGAAGGGGCGGGAGAAAGAGACCCAGTACTTC
>TRBJ2-1|.|.|TRBV5-1
CTSSLGDAGRRGNEQFF
TGCACCAGCAGCTTGGGTGATGCGGGTCGCAGGGGAAATGAGCAGTTCTTC
>TRBJ1-2|.|.|TRBV6-1
CASTQLTGTYGYTF
TGTGCCAGCACCCAATTGACGGGAACCTATGGCTACACCTTC
>TRBJ1-5|TRBD1|.|TRBV18
CASRQGTGGDQPQHF
TGTGCCAGCCGTCAGGGGACAGGGGGCGATCAGCCCCAGCATTTT
>TRBJ1-6|.|.|TRBV27
CASSLLNSPLHF
TGTGCCAGCAGTTTACTTAATTCACCCCTCCACTTT
>TRBJ2-7|.|.|TRBV30
CAWSAQGYGGGYEQYF
TGTGCCTGGAGCGCCCAGGGGTATGGGGGGGGGTACGAGCAGTACTTC
>TRBJ2-2|TRBD1|.|TRBV5-5
CASSLTGGSLNTGELFF
TGTGCCAGCAGCTTGACAGGGGGATCTCTTAACACCGGGGAGCTGTTTTTT
>TRBJ1-3|TRBD1|.|TRBV19
CASSDDRVGNTIYF
TGTGCCAGTAGTGACGACAGGGTCGGAAACACCATATATTTT
>TRBJ2-3|.|.|TRBV6-6
CASSHHQQTDTQYF
TGTGCCAGCAGTCACCACCAACAAACAGATACGCAGTATTTT
>TRBJ1-1|.|once|TRBV6-6
CASSYSRDNGEAFF
TGTGCCAGCAGTTACTCCCGGGACAACGGGGAAGCTTTCTTT
>TRBJ2-2|TRBD1|.|TRBV7-9
CASTRDSYTGELFF
TGTGCCAGCACAAGGGACAGCTACACCGGGGAGCTGTTTTTT
>TRBJ2-3|.|once|TRBV19
CASSRSEVDTDTQYF
TGTGCCAGTTCTCGGAGCGAAGTGGACACAGATACGCAGTATTTT
>TRBJ2-7|TRBD1|.|TRBV27
CASRKFGGGTGSFYEQYF
TGTGCCAGCCGGAAATTCGGAGGCGGGACAGGGAGTTTCTACGAGCAGTACTTC
>TRBJ1-2|TRBD1|.|TRBV5-6
CASSPTGSNGYTF
TGTGCCAGCAGCCCGACAGGGAGCAATGGCTACACCTTC
>TRBJ1-3|.|.|TRBV25-1
CASSEWGGSGNTIYF
TGTGCCAGCAGTGAATGGGGCGGTTCTGGAAACACCATATATTTT
>TRBJ2-7|TRBD1|.|TRBV7-3
CASSLVQGASPEEQYF
TGTGCCAGCAGCTTAGTCCAGGGGGCCTCACCCGAAGAGCAGTACTTC
>TRBJ2-5|.|.|TRBV10-3
CAISDSGGAGGETQYF
TGTGCCATCAGTGACTCAGGCGGGGCAGGGGGAGAGACCCAGTACTTC
>TRBJ1-1|TRBD1|.|TRBV5-1
CASSFGDRYTEAFF
TGCGCCAGCAGCTTTGGGGACAGGTACACTGAAGCTTTCTTT
>TRBJ2-1|TRBD2|.|TRBV10-3
CATNPGTSGRPKGNEQFF
TGTGCCACCAACCCCGGGACTAGCGGGAGGCCGAAGGGCAATGAGCAGTTCTTC
>TRBJ2-2|.|.|TRBV5-1
CASSLAAEGTGELFF
TGCGCCAGCAGCTTGGCCGCGGAGGGCACCGGGGAGCTGTTTTTT
>TRBJ2-5|TRBD2|once|TRBV18
CASSPTSGQETQYF
TGTGCCAGCTCACCTACTAGCGGACAAGAGACCCAGTACTTC